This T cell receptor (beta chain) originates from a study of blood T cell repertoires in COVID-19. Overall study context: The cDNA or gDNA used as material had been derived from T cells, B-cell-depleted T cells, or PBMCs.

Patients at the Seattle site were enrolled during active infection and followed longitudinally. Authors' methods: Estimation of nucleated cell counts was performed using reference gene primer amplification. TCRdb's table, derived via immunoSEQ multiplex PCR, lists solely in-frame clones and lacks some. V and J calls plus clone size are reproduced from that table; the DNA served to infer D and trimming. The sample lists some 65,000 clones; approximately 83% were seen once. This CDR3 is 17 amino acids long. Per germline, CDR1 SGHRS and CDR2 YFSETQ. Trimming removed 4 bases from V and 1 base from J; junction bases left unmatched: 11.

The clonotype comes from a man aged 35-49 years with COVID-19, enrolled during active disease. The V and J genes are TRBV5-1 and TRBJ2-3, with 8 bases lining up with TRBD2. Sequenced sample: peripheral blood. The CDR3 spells CASSLIQLAARTDTQYF. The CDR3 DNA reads TGCGCCAGCAGCCTCATACAACTAGCGGCGCGCACAGATACGCAGTATTTT. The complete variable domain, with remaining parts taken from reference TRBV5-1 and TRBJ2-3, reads KAGVTQTPRYLIKTRGQQVTLSCSPISGHRSVSWYQQTPGQGLQFLFEYFSETQRNKGNFPGRFSGRQFSNSRSEMNVSTLELGDSALYLCASSLIQLAARTDTQYFGPGTRLTVL.